This TCR beta chain appears in the sequencing data of a study of CD8+ T cells in alopecia areata. Across the whole study: Administration of oral tofacitinib to treated patients was at 5 to 10 mg twice daily.

The ends were cut back, 5 bases at V and 4 bases at J, with 8 bases in the middle. The CDR3 spans 11 residues. Germline CDR1 reads SQVTM; CDR2 reads ANQGSEA. Findings and caveats of the study: Significant decreases in scalp clonality and expanded CD8+ clones followed tofacitinib treatment. Persistence of many expanded lesional clones was seen in scalp and blood during tofacitinib.

Comments on this clone: Its antigen remains unknown. Other DNA sequences in the same sample also yield this CDR3.

This sample's treatment: oral pan-JAK inhibitor, 5-10 mg twice daily. After isolation, RNA underwent reverse transcription to generate cDNA as the sequencing template. Using immunoSEQ multiplex PCR, the repertoire was profiled, and TCRdb retains in-frame clones only, with some absent. The sample consists of roughly 280,000 clones, 60% of them appearing once. The origin of this receptor is a human donor with alopecia areata. This chain links TRBV29-1 with TRBJ1-2; weak D call: TRBD1 (6 bases). The starting material was CD4+ T cells sorted from blood, obtained at week 52, from a patient treated with tofacitinib. CDR3 sequence: CSVRTAYGYTF. The DNA of the CDR3 is TGCAGCGTTAGGACAGCCTATGGCTACACCTTC.